This T cell receptor beta chain appears in the sequencing data of a study of T cell responses to AZD1222 COVID-19 vaccine. To note about this clone: What it binds is not known.

V lost 1 base to trimming and J lost 8 bases, with 8 bases between them. The CDR3 runs to 12 residues. Germline CDR1 is SEHNR and CDR2 is FQNEAQ (reference sequence). Study results and caveats: Repertoires were obtained solely post-peak T cell response.

Sequencing used immunoSEQ multiplex PCR; TCRdb keeps in-frame clones, though not all of them. The data hold approximately 150,000 clones, with around nine tenths observed a single time. The source was peripheral blood, collected on day 0 of AZD1222 vaccination. J is TRBJ1-2 and V is TRBV7-9; tentative D call: TRBD1 (6 bases). The sequence was collected from an adult in good health. The CDR3: CASSLEQGGYTF. The DNA for the CDR3 is TGTGCCAGCAGCTTAGAACAGGGCGGCTACACCTTC.